Sequencing of this T cell receptor (beta chain) was carried out in a study of blood T cell repertoires in COVID-19. At the level of the study: Sites across the United States, Italy and Spain contributed samples from acute and convalescent COVID-19. PBMCs, B-cell-depleted T cells, or T cells provided the cDNA or gDNA that made up the material.

The V gene lost 5 bases and the J gene lost 2 bases, with 10 bases spanning the gap. Germline V lookup: CDR1 SGHRS, CDR2 YFSETQ. The CDR3 consists of 13 residues. Source study methods: Estimation of nucleated cell counts was performed using reference gene primer amplification. Sequencing was performed with immunoSEQ multiplex PCR; in TCRdb, only in-frame clones are kept and a portion is missing. From that table come the V and J calls and clone size; the DNA was used to work out D and trimming. The profile shows about 370,000 clones, 80% to 90% of them singletons. The specimen was peripheral blood. The chain links TRBV5-1 to TRBJ2-5; no clear D gene. The receptor comes from a young woman with COVID-19, enrolled during active disease. CDR3: CASSEQTQETQYF. The CDR3 bases are TGCGCCAGCAGTGAACAGACACAAGAGACCCAGTACTTC.